The 23 T cell receptor beta chains presented below share a single source sample, sequenced in a study of T-cell reconstitution after alpha-beta-depleted transplantation in children. Preparation of the TCRbeta library was carried out with unique molecular identifiers. TCRdb used MiXCR to reprocess the PCR reads, holding one entry per CDR3 protein. The sample includes 350,000 to 400,000 distinct CDR3 sequences, about an eighth seen only once; the top ten take about 4.5%. The starting material was PBMCs, obtained from the stem cell graft. These receptors all come from a human donor who donated a stem cell graft to a child with Fanconi anemia.

The V and J genes are TRBV20-1 and TRBJ2-7; the D is unclear. Between the trimmed V and J ends, which lost 2 bases and 3 bases, there was a span of 11 bases. Germline V gives CDR1 DFQATT, CDR2 SNEGSKA (reference sequence). This CDR3 spans 13 amino acids. CDR3 nucleotides: TGCAGTGCTAGACTCGACTCCAACTACGAGCAGTACTTC. Amino acid sequence: CSARLDSNYEQYF.

This chain links TRBV5-5 with TRBJ2-7; 7 positions agree with TRBD1. CDR1 SGHKS and CDR2 YYEKEE come from the germline V gene (reference sequence). The CDR3 is 17 amino acids. V lost 0 bases to trimming and J lost 5 bases; unmatched junction nucleotides: 14. The CDR3 loop is CASSLVPDRVAFDEQYV. Here the CDR3 DNA reads TGTGCCAGCAGCTTGGTACCTGACAGGGTCGCTTTCGACGAGCAGTACGTC.

The chain has TRBV7-9 and TRBJ2-5, with unresolved D. Germline V gives CDR1 SEHNR, CDR2 FQNEAQ (reference sequence). The CDR3 consists of 15 residues. The V and J ends lost 1 base and 5 bases respectively, with 14 bases between them. CDR3 protein: CASSLVKLVDETQYF. The CDR3 nucleotides are TGTGCCAGCAGCTTAGTTAAGTTGGTGGATGAGACCCAGTACTTC.

In its sample, this clonotype was seen a few times. This chain uses TRBV6-5 with TRBJ2-3, with TRBD2 matching over 14 bases. The germline V gene encodes CDR1 MNHEY and CDR2 SVGAGI. CDR3 length: 18 residues. With V trimmed by 0 bases and J by 1 base, 3 bases remained unmatched. CDR3 region: CASSYSGLAGGGTDTQYF. The CDR3 DNA reads TGTGCCAGCAGTTACTCCGGACTAGCGGGGGGTGGCACAGATACGCAGTATTTT.

This clonotype showed up just a few times. This chain uses TRBV10-3 with TRBJ1-5; 7 nucleotides match TRBD1. The CDR3 length is 13 residues. Germline V lookup: CDR1 ENHRY, CDR2 SYGVKD. V lost 10 bases and J lost 3; bases outside the gene matches: 6. DNA for the CDR3: TGTGCCAACACAGGGGACCTCAATCAGCCCCAGCATTTT. It is translated as CANTGDLNQPQHF.

V and J are TRBV7-2 and TRBJ2-5; a possible D gene is TRBD2 (5 bases). Germline CDR1 SGHTA, CDR2 FQGNSA. The length of the CDR3 is 16 residues. Deletions cut 7 bases from V and 1 base from J, with 19 bases between. In nucleotides, the CDR3 is TGTGCCAGCACCTCGTTGGAGAGCGGAGGCCAAGAGACCCAGTACTTC. As protein: CASTSLESGGQETQYF.

The rearrangement links TRBV29-1 to TRBJ2-7, with TRBD1 matching 7 bases. Germline V gives CDR1 SQVTM, CDR2 ANQGSEA. This CDR3 has 15 amino acids. The CDR3 DNA sequence: TGCAGTGGACTTTTTACAGGGGCCAGCTCCTACGAGCAGTACTTC. Translating gives CSGLFTGASSYEQYF.

This chain connects TRBV6-2 or TRBV6-3 to TRBJ1-1; TRBD1 agrees at 9 bases. This CDR3 is 16 amino acids long. Germline V lookup: CDR1 MNHEY, CDR2 SVGEGT. V shed 6 bases, J shed 1 base, and the junction held 9 bases outside the gene matches. In nucleotides, the CDR3 is TGTGCCAGCAGCCGGCCGACAGGGGGAGAGAACACTGAAGCTTTCTTT. As protein: CASSRPTGGENTEAFF.

The table lists this clonotype with a few counts. The chain combines TRBV7-6 with TRBJ2-2; D not certain. Germline V gene lookup returns CDR1 SGHVS and CDR2 FNYEAQ. This CDR3 spans 15 amino acids. V was cut by 1 base and J by 1 base, with 7 bases left in between. The CDR3 loop reads CASSLVPGNTGELFF. CDR3 in DNA: TGTGCCAGCAGCTTAGTTCCTGGGAACACCGGGGAGCTGTTTTTT.

For this clonotype: A junction end diverges from the germline sequence, so it may reflect a read error. This sequence joins TRBV29-1 and TRBJ2-5, with D possibly called TRBD1 or TRBD2 (5 bases each). The CDR3 runs 14 residues. The germline V gene has CDR1 SQVTM and CDR2 ANQGSEA. CDR3 sequence reads: CSVEDRRDQDTQYF. In DNA, the CDR3 is TGCAGCGTTGAAGATCGTCGGGACCAAGATACCCAGTACTTC.

This clonotype has just a few counts. This chain connects TRBV29-1 to TRBJ2-3, with TRBD1 identical over 8 bases. Trimming at V came to 6 bases and at J to 2 bases, leaving 7 bases not matched to a gene. CDR3 length equals 14 residues. Germline V CDR1 and CDR2: SQVTM, ANQGSEA. The CDR3 DNA reads TGCAGCGTCGCGACAGGGGCCGACACAGATACGCAGTATTTT. This sequence encodes CSVATGADTDTQYF.

This clonotype showed up many times. This chain links TRBV30 with TRBJ2-1; D ambiguous. CDR1 GTSNPN and CDR2 SVGIG come from the germline V gene (reference sequence). The CDR3 sequence is 12 residues long. The V end lost 5 bases, the J end lost 0 bases, and 5 bases lay between the germline ends. The CDR3 DNA reads as TGTGCCTGGTCGGGCTCCTACAATGAGCAGTTCTTC. This codes for CAWSGSYNEQFF. Based on the CDR3 plus reference TRBV30 and TRBJ2-1, the full variable domain is SQTIHQWPATLVQPVGSPLSLECTVEGTSNPNLYWYRQAAGRGLQLLFYSVGIGQISSEVPQNLSASRPQDRQFILSSKKLLLSDSGFYLCAWSGSYNEQFFGPGTRLTVL.

There are a few counts of this clonotype. J is TRBJ1-1 and V is TRBV20-1, with D hard to call. Trimming removed 0 bases at V and 9 bases at J, with 11 bases between. The CDR3 contains 12 residues. Germline loops: CDR1 DFQATT, CDR2 SNEGSKA (reference sequence). The CDR3 region is CSARDPVKKAFF. The CDR3 bases are TGCAGTGCTAGAGATCCGGTTAAGAAAGCTTTCTTT.

This clonotype was detected many times. The CDR3 reads CASSLLGDEQFF. As DNA, the CDR3 is TGTGCCAGCAGTTTATTGGGGGATGAGCAGTTCTTC. This chain connects TRBV27 to TRBJ2-1, with D perhaps being TRBD1 or TRBD2 (5 bases each). The CDR3 sequence is 12 residues long. Germline V gene sequence: CDR1 MNHEY, CDR2 SMNVEV (reference sequence). V lost 1 base, J lost 8 bases, and 6 bases lay in between.

Ten or more counts support this clonotype. V and J are TRBV2 and TRBJ2-2; D is perhaps TRBD2 (6 bases). Germline CDR1 reads SNHLY; CDR2 reads FYNNEI. V lost 7 bases and J 6 bases, leaving 9 bases between the germline ends. The length of the CDR3 is 12 residues. CDR3 in amino acids: CASTLAAGELFF. The CDR3 region has the DNA TGTGCCAGCACCTTAGCGGCCGGGGAGCTGTTTTTT.

This clonotype was seen only a few times. The rearrangement uses TRBV2 and TRBJ2-2, with unresolved D. Trimming cost V 1 base and J 1 base, with 4 bases left between them. Germline values: CDR1 SNHLY, CDR2 FYNNEI. CDR3 length equals 14 residues. CDR3 sequence: CASSEVRNTGELFF. As DNA, the CDR3 is TGTGCCAGCAGTGAAGTAAGGAACACCGGGGAGCTGTTTTTT.

The table lists this clonotype with many counts. J is TRBJ1-1 and V is TRBV12-3 or TRBV12-4; TRBD1 is a possible D gene (5 bases). The V and J ends lost 6 bases and 0 bases respectively, with 14 bases between them. CDR3 size: 15 residues. The CDR3 DNA reads TGTGCCAGCAGCCCGGGGGGGGTCATGAACACTGAAGCTTTCTTT. Protein: CASSPGGVMNTEAFF.

The rearrangement uses TRBV10-1 and TRBJ2-7, with D unresolved. The germline gives CDR1 WNHNN, CDR2 SYGVQD (reference sequence). Trimming stripped 2 bases from V and 1 base from J, with 6 bases between. The CDR3 covers 13 residues. CDR3: CASSEGDSYEQYF. In DNA form, the CDR3 reads TGCGCCAGCAGTGAGGGTGATTCCTACGAGCAGTACTTC.

There are many counts of this clonotype. The chain links TRBV24-1 to TRBJ2-7, with TRBD2 matching over 7 bases. V trimming: 0 bases; J trimming: 0 bases; junction bases outside the gene matches: 10. The CDR3 runs to 18 residues. From germline, CDR1 is KGHDR and CDR2 SFDVKD. The CDR3 region is CATSDLVRAGVSSYEQYV. Here the CDR3 DNA reads TGTGCCACCAGTGATTTGGTCAGGGCGGGGGTTAGCTCCTACGAGCAGTACGTC.

This clonotype was recorded a few times. The chain links TRBV7-8 to TRBJ2-1; 10 bases align to TRBD2. CDR3 length equals 17 residues. Germline V gene lookup returns CDR1 SGHVS and CDR2 FQNEAQ. With V trimmed by 0 bases and J by 9 bases, 11 bases remained unmatched. Here the CDR3 DNA reads TGTGCCAGCAGCTTAGCGACGGGGAGCGGGGGGGCCATTGAGCAGTTCTTC. Translated: CASSLATGSGGAIEQFF.

In this sample, this clonotype turned up many times. V is TRBV7-2 and J is TRBJ2-3; D is possibly TRBD2 (7 bases). The CDR3 is made up of 16 amino acids. Deletions cut 5 bases from V and 2 bases from J, with 17 bases between. The germline V gene has CDR1 SGHTA and CDR2 FQGNSA. CDR3 sequence reads: CASSPGGGPTTDTQYF. The CDR3 region has the DNA TGTGCCAGCAGCCCTGGCGGGGGCCCTACCACAGATACGCAGTATTTT.

This clonotype was seen repeatedly, ten times or more. The V call is TRBV12-3 or TRBV12-4, the J call TRBJ1-1; a weak D match, TRBD1 (5 bases). The CDR3 has 15 amino acids. V gave up 5 bases and J gave up 1 base, with 14 bases separating them. The CDR3 spells CASSRGVSQNTEAFF. In nucleotides, the CDR3 is TGTGCCAGCAGTCGGGGGGTGAGTCAGAACACTGAAGCTTTCTTT.

The sample holds a few counts of this clonotype. The rearrangement links TRBV4-1 to TRBJ2-1; D is ambiguous. The CDR3 runs 17 residues. Germline V gene lookup returns CDR1 MGHRA and CDR2 YSYEKL. V gave up 1 base and J gave up 5 bases, with 18 bases separating them. Here the CDR3 DNA reads TGCGCCAGCAGCCAAGCGTCTCGCCTCACCGCCAACAATGAGCAGTTCTTC. Encoded protein: CASSQASRLTANNEQFF.